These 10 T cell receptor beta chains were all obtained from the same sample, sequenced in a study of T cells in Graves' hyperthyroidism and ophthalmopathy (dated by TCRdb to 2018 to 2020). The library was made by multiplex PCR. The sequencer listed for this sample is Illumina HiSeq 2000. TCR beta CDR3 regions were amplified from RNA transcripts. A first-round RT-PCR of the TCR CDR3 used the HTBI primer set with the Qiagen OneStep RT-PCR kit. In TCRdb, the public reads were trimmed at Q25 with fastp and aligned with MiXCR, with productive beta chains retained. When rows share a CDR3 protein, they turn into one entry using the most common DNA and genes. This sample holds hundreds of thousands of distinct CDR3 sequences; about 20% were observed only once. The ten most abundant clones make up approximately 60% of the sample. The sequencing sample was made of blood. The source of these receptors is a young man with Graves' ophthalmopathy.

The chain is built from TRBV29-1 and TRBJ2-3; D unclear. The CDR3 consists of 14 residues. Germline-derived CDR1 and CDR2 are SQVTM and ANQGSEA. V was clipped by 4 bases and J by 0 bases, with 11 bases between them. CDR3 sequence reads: CSVVWRNSTDTQYF. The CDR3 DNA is TGCAGCGTTGTTTGGCGGAATAGCACAGATACGCAGTATTTT.

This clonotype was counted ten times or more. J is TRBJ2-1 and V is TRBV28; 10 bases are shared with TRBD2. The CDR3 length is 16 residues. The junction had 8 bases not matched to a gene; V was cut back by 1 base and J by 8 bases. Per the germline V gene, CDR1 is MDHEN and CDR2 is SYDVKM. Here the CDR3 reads CASSLSLAGGRDEQFF. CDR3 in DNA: TGTGCCAGCAGTTTATCCTTAGCGGGAGGACGGGATGAGCAGTTCTTC.

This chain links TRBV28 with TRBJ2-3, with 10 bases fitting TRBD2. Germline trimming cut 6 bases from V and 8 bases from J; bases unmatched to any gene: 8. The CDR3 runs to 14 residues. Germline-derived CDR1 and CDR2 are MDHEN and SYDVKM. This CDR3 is CASRTAGGHGTQYF. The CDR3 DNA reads TGTGCCAGCAGGACAGCGGGAGGGCACGGTACGCAGTATTTT.

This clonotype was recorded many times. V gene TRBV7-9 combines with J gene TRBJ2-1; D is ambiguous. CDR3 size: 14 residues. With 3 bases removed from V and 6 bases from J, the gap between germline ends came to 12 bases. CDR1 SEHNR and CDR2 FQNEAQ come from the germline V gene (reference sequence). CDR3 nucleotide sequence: TGTGCCAGCAGCTTTGCTAGGGTGTTCAATGAGCAGTTCTTC. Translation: CASSFARVFNEQFF.

The DNA of the CDR3 is TGTGCCAGGCGACCCTCGCCGAGCTCCTATAATTCACCCCTCCACTTT. Translating gives CARRPSPSSYNSPLHF. J is TRBJ1-6 and V is TRBV19; D is unclear. Trimming left V 9 bases short and J 0 bases short, with 15 bases between. The CDR3 has 16 amino acids. Per the germline V gene, CDR1 is LNHDA and CDR2 is SQIVND (reference sequence).

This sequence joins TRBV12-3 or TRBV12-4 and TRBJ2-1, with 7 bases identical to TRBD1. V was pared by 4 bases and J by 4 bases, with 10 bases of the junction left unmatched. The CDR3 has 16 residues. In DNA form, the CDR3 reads TGTGCCAGCAGTTCGACAGGGTTAATTTATTACAATGAGCAGTTCTTC. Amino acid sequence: CASSSTGLIYYNEQFF.

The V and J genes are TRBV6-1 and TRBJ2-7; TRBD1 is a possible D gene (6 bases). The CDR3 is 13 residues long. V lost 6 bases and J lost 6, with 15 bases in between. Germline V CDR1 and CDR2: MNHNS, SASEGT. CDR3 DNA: TGTGCCAGCAGAGACAGGCCCTCTGGCGAGCAGTACTTC. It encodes CASRDRPSGEQYF.

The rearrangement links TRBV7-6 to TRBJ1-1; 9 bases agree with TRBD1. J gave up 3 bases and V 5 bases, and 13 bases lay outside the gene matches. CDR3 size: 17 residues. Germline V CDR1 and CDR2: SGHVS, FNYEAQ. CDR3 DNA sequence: TGTGCCAGCAGCCATTTGACCGGGACAGGGCTCCACACTGAAGCTTTCTTT. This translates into CASSHLTGTGLHTEAFF.

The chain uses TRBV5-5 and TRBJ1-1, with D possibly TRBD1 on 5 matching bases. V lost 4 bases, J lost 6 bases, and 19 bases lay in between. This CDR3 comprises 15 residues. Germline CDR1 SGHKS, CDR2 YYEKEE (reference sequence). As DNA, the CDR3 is TGTGCCAGCAGCCCTGGGGACCGGCATGGCGCTGAAGCTTTCTTT. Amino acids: CASSPGDRHGAEAFF.

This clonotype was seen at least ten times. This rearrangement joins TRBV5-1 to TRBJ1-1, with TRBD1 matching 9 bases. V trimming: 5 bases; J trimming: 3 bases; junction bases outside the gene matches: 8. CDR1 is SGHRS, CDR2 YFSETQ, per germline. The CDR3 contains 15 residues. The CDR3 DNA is TGCGCCAGCAGGTTACAGGGGGCGGGAGACACTGAAGCTTTCTTT. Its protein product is CASRLQGAGDTEAFF.